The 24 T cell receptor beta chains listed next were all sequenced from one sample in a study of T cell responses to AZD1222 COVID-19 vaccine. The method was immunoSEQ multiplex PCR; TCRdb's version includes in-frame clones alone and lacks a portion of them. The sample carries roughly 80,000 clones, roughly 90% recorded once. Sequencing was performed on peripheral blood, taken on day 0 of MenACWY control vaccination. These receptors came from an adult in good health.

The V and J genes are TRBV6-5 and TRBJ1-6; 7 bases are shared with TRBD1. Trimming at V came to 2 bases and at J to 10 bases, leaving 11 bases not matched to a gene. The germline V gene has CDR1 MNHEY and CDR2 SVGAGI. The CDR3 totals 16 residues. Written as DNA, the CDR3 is TGTGCCAGCAGTTACCATAAGACAGGGCCTCGCTCACCCCTCCACTTT. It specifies CASSYHKTGPRSPLHF.

The CDR3 nucleotides are TGTGCCAGCAGCTCTCCTAATCTGAAGGGGGTAGATGGCTACACCTTC. Translation: CASSSPNLKGVDGYTF. This rearrangement joins TRBV7-9 to TRBJ1-2; TRBD1 might be the D (6 bases). With 4 bases removed from V and 6 bases from J, the gap between germline ends came to 21 bases. CDR1 is SEHNR and CDR2 is FQNEAQ in the germline V gene (reference sequence). The CDR3 is made up of 16 amino acids. Full variable domain (rest looked up from reference TRBV7-9 and TRBJ1-2): DTGVSQNPRHKITKRGQNVTFRCDPISEHNRLYWYRQTLGQGPEFLTYFQNEAQLEKSRLLSDRFSAERPKGSFSTLEIQRTEQGDSAMYLCASSSPNLKGVDGYTFGSGTRLTVV.

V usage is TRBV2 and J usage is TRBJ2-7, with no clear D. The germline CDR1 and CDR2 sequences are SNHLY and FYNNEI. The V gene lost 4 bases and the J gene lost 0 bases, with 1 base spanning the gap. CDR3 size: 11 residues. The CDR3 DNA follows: TGTGCCAGCAGTGCCTCCTACGAGCAGTACTTC. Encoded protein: CASSASYEQYF.

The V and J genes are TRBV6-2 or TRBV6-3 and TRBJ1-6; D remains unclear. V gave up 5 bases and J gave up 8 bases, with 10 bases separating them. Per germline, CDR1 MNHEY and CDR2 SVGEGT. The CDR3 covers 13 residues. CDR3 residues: CASSPEPYSPLHF. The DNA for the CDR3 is TGTGCCAGCAGTCCGGAACCCTATTCACCCCTCCACTTT.

CDR3 loop: CASSQSGGYNEQFF. CDR3 nucleotides: TGTGCCAGCAGCCAGTCCGGGGGCTACAATGAGCAGTTCTTC. The rearrangement joins TRBV3-1 (or the pseudogene TRBV3-2) to TRBJ2-1, with D possibly TRBD2 on 6 matching bases. The germline V gene encodes CDR1 LGHDT and CDR2 YNNKEL (reference sequence). The CDR3 runs 14 residues. V gave up 3 bases and J gave up 3 bases, with 9 bases separating them.

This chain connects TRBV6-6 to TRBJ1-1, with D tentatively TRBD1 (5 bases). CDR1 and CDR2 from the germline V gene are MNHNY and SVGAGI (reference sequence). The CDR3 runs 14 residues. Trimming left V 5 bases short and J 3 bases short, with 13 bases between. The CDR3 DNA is TGTGCCAGCAGTGTAAGGTGGGGGGACACTGAAGCTTTCTTT. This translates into CASSVRWGDTEAFF.

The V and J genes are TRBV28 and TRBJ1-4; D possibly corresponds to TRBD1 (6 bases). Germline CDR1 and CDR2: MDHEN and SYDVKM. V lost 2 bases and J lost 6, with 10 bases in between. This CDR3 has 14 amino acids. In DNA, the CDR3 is TGTGCCAGCAGTTTAGGGGGACATCATGAAAAACTGTTTTTT. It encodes CASSLGGHHEKLFF. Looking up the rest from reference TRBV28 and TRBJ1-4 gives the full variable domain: DVKVTQSSRYLVKRTGEKVFLECVQDMDHENMFWYRQDPGLGLRLIYFSYDVKMKEKGDIPEGYSVSREKKERFSLILESASTNQTSMYLCASSLGGHHEKLFFGSGTQLSVL.

The CDR3 bases are TGTGCCAGCAGTTTGACTTTCGGTCAGCCCCAGCATTTT. Encoded protein: CASSLTFGQPQHF. This sequence joins TRBV27 and TRBJ1-5; D gene unclear. V was shortened by 3 bases and J by 6 bases, with 9 bases between the two germline ends. The CDR3 length is 13 residues. In germline, CDR1 is MNHEY, CDR2 SMNVEV (reference sequence).

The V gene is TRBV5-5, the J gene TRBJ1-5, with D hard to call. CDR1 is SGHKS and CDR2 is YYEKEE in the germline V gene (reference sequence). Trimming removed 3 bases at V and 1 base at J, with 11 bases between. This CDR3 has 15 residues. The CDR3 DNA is TGTGCCAGCAGCTATAGAGACATGAGCAATCAGCCCCAGCATTTT. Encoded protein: CASSYRDMSNQPQHF.

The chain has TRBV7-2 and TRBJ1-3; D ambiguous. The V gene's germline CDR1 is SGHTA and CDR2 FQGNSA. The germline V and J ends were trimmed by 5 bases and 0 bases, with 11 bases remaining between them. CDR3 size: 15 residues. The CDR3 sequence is CASSPDRYSGNTIYF. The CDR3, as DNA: TGTGCCAGCAGCCCGGATAGGTACTCTGGAAACACCATATATTTT.

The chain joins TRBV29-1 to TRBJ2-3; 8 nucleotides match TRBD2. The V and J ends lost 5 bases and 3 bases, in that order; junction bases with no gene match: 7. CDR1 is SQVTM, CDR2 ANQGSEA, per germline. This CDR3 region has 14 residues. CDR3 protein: CSVFGGAGTDTQYF. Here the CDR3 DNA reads TGCAGCGTTTTCGGGGGGGCAGGAACAGATACGCAGTATTTT.

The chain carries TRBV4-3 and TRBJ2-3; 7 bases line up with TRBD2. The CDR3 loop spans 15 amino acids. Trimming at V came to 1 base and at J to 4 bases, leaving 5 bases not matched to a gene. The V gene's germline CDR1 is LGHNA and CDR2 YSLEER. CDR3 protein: CASSQGGGLADTQYF. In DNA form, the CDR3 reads TGCGCCAGCAGCCAAGGGGGGGGTCTAGCAGATACGCAGTATTTT.

DNA of the CDR3: TGTGCCAGCAGCTTTTTTCGCCTTTCAGGGAGAACTGAAGCTTTCTTT. As protein: CASSFFRLSGRTEAFF. The rearrangement links TRBV7-2 to TRBJ1-1; D may be TRBD1 (5 bases). The CDR3 consists of 16 residues. V shed 3 bases and J shed 5 bases, with 19 bases lying between them. CDR1 is SGHTA, CDR2 FQGNSA, per germline.

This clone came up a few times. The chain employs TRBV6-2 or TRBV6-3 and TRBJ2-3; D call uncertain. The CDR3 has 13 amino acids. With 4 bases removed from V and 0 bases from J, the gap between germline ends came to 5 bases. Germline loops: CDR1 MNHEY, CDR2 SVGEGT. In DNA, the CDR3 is TGTGCCAGCAGTTCTGACAGCACAGATACGCAGTATTTT. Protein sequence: CASSSDSTDTQYF.

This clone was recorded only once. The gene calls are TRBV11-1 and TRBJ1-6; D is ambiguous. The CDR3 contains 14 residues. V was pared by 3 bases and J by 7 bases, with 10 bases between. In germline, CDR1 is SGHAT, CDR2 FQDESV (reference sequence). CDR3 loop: CASSFGRLNSPLHF. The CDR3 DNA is TGTGCCAGCAGCTTCGGGAGACTGAATTCACCCCTCCACTTT.

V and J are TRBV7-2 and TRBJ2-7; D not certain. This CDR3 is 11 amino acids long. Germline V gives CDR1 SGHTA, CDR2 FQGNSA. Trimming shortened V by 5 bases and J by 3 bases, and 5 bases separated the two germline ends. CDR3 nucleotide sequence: TGTGCCAGCAGCCGAAACTACGAGCAGTACTTC. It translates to CASSRNYEQYF.

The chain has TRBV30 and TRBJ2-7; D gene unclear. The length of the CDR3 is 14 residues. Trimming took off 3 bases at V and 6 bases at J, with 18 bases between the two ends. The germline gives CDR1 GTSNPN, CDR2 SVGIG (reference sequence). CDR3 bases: TGTGCCTGGAGAGTCCTGGCCAATCCAGGCGAGCAGTACTTC. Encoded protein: CAWRVLANPGEQYF.

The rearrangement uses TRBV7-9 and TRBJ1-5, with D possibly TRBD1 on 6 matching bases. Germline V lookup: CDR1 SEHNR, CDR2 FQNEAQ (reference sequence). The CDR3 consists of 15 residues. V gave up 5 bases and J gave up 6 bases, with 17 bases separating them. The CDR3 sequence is CASSPDSGGGQPQHF. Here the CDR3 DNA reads TGTGCCAGCAGCCCCGATAGCGGGGGCGGTCAGCCCCAGCATTTT.

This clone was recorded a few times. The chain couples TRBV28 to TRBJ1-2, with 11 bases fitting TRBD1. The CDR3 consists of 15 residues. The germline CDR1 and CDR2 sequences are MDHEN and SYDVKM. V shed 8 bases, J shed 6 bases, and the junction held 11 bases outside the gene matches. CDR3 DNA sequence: TGTGCCAGCCAGGGCACGGGACAGGGGGAGGATGGCTACACCTTC. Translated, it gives CASQGTGQGEDGYTF.

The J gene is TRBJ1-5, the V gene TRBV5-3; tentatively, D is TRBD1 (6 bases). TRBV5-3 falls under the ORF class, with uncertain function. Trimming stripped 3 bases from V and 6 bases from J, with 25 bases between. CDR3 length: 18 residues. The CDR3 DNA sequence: TGTGCCAGAAGCTGGCCCTCGTGGGGGCACTTCCCTATTCAGCCCCAGCATTTT. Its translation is CARSWPSWGHFPIQPQHF.

The CDR3 nucleotides are TGTGCCAGCAGCTGGGGCACTTACAATGAGCAGTTCTTC. Encoded protein: CASSWGTYNEQFF. The gene calls are TRBV9 and TRBJ2-1, with D possibly being TRBD1 (5 bases). Looked up from germline, CDR1 is SGDLS and CDR2 is YYNGEE. V was pared by 4 bases and J by 4 bases, with 9 bases between. CDR3 length: 13 amino acids. The full variable domain, completed using reference TRBV9 and TRBJ2-1, is DSGVTQTPKHLITATGQRVTLRCSPRSGDLSVYWYQQSLDQGLQFLIQYYNGEERAKGNILERFSAQQFPDLHSELNLSSLELGDSALYFCASSWGTYNEQFFGPGTRLTVL.

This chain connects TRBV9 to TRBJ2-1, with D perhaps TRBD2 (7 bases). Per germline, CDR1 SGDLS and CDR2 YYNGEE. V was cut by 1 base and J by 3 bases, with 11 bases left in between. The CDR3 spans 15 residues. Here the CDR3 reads CASSVRGGDYNEQFF. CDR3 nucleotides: TGTGCCAGCAGCGTAAGAGGGGGGGACTACAATGAGCAGTTCTTC.

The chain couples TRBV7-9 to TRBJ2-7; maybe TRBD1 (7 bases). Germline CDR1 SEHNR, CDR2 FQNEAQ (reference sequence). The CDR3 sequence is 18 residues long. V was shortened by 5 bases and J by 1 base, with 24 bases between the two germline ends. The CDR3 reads CASSQPLPPGGSSYEQYF. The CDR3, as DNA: TGTGCCAGCAGCCAGCCTCTACCACCAGGGGGGTCTTCCTACGAGCAGTACTTC.

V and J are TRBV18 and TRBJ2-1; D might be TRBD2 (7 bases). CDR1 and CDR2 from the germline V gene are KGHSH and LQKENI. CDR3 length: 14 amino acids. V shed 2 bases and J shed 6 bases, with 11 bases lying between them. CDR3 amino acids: CASSPRGGRNEQFF. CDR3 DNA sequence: TGTGCCAGCTCACCAAGGGGGGGCCGCAATGAGCAGTTCTTC.